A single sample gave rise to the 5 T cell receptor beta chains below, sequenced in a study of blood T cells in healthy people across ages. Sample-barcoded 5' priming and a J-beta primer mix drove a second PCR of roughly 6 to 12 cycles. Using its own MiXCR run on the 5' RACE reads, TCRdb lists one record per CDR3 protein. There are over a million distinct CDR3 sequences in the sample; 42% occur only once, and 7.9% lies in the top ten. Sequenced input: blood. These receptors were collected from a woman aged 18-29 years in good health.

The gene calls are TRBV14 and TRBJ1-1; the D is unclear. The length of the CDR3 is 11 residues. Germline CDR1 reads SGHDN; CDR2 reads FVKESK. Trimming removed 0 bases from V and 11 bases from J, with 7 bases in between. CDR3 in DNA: TGTGCCAGCAGCCAAGATCTGGATGCTTTCTTT. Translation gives CASSQDLDAFF.

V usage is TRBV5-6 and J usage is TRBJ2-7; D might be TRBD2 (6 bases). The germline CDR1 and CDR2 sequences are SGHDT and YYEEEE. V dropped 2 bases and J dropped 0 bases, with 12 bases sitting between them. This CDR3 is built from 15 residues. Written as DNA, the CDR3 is TGTGCCAGCAGCTTCTTTGGCGGGGCCTCCTACGAGCAGTACTTC. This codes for CASSFFGGASYEQYF.

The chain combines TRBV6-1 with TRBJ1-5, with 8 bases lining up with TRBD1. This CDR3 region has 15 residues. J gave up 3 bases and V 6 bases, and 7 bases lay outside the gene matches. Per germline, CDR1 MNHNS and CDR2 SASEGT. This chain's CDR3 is CASSWTGTVNQPQHF. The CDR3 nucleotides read TGTGCCAGCAGCTGGACAGGGACAGTCAATCAGCCCCAGCATTTT.

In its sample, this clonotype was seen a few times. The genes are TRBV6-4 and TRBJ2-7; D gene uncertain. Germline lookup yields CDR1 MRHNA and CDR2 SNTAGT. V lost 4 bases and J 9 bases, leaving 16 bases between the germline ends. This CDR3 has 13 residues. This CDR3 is CASSVCSLVGQYF. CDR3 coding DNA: TGTGCCAGCAGTGTCTGTAGTCTCGTAGGGCAGTACTTC.

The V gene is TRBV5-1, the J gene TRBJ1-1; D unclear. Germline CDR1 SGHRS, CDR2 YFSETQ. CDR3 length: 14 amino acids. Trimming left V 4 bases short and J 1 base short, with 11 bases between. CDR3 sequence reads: CASSIDYRNTEAFF. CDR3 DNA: TGCGCCAGCAGCATAGACTACAGGAACACTGAAGCTTTCTTT.